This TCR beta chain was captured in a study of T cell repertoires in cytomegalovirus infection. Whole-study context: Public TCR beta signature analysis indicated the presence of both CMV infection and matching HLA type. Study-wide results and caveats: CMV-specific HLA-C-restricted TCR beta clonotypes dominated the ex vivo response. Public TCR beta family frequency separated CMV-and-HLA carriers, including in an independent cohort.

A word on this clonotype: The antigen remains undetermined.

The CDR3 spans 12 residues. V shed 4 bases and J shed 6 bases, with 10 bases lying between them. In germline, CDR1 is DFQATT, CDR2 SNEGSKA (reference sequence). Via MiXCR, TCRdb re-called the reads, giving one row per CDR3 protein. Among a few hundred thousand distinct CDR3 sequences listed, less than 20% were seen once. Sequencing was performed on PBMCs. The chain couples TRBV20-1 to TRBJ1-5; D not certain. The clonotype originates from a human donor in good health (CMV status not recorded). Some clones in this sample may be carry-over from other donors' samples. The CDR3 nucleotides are TGCAGTGCTAAATTCACGGCTCAGCCCCAGCATTTT. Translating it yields CSAKFTAQPQHF.